The present T cell receptor beta chain was sequenced within a study of spatial heterogeneity in lung cancer. General study points: Higher tumor mutation counts went along with higher counts of expanded intratumoral alpha and beta TCRs.

Deletions cut 6 bases from V and 2 bases from J, with 14 bases between. The CDR3 has 14 residues. Germline CDR1 and CDR2: SQVTM and ANQGSEA. MiXCR, applied by TCRdb to the 5' RACE reads, yields one record per CDR3 protein. The data show approximately 23,000 distinct CDR3 sequences, around 4.8% seen once. This clonotype came up many times. Its target is not known. Time point specified: sample taken at primary tumor resection. The sequence was obtained from a male donor with early-stage non-small cell lung cancer. Sample: lung tumor tissue, taken at surgery. J is TRBJ1-5 and V is TRBV29-1, with D perhaps matching TRBD1 (5 bases). CDR3 bases: TGCAGCGTGAGGGGTATAGGGGGCAATCAGCCCCAGCATTTT. Protein sequence: CSVRGIGGNQPQHF. The variable domain in full, with the rest retrieved from reference TRBV29-1 and TRBJ1-5, is SAVISQKPSRDICQRGTSLTIQCQVDSQVTMMFWYRQQPGQSLTLIATANQGSEATYESGFVIDKFPISRPNLTFSTLTVSNMSPEDSSIYLCSVRGIGGNQPQHFGDGTRLSIL.